A single T cell receptor beta chain is shown here with its context. Its antigen is currently unknown. The same CDR3 also results from other DNA sequences found in this sample. The repertoire was sequenced with immunoSEQ multiplex PCR; TCRdb's copy has only in-frame clones and lacks some. The sample lists millions of clones; 95% were seen once. This sample was included in a study of shared clonotypes between healthy human individuals. Findings and caveats of the study: Incompleteness in sorted-subset sequencing, despite large depth, was shown by rarefaction. Estimated richness values were generally larger in naive subsets than in memory subsets.

CDR1 is SGHTA, CDR2 FQGNSA, per germline. The CDR3 has 14 amino acids. Trimming cost V 5 bases and J 2 bases, with 11 bases left between them. Sequencing used naive CD4+ T cells sorted from blood. Subset denoted: CD45RA+ positively selected. V is TRBV7-2 and J is TRBJ2-3; weak D call: TRBD2 (5 bases). This clonotype originated in a man aged 18 to 29 in good health. The CDR3 coding sequence is TGTGCCAGCAGCCTAAGGACTTACACAGATACGCAGTATTTT. Translation gives CASSLRTYTDTQYF.